The rows below give T cell receptor beta chains drawn from one sample of a study of CD8 T cells in Susac syndrome. TCRdb redid the calling of the immunoSEQ multiplex PCR reads with MiXCR, one entry per CDR3 protein. The sample has 200,000 or so distinct CDR3 sequences; 90% to 97% are singletons. Sequenced input: CD4+ T cells from PBMCs. These receptor sequences come from a human donor with multiple sclerosis. Each CDR3 is given with its conserved first and last residue. The order of the fields is clone size, J gene, D gene, V gene, CDR3 protein, CDR3 DNA. D genes are given only for firm matches. Size values are once, few and many counts, or a class for expanded clones, and some rows have none.

- TRBJ2-5 TRBD2 TRBV20-1 CSARDPGWRLALGTQYF TGCAGTGCTAGAGACCCCGGGTGGAGACTAGCGTTGGGGACCCAGTACTTC
- TRBJ2-7 - TRBV2 CASKGGSFYEQYF TGTGCCAGCAAGGGGGGTTCCTTCTACGAGCAGTACTTC
- TRBJ1-1 TRBD1 TRBV3-1 CASSPGTGYMNTEAFF TGTGCCAGCAGCCCCGGGACAGGGTACATGAACACTGAAGCTTTCTTT
once TRBJ2-5 - TRBV27 CASSLRASQETQYF TGTGCCAGCAGTTTGAGGGCTAGTCAAGAGACCCAGTACTTC
- TRBJ2-3 - TRBV20-1 CSASGGPPDTQYF TGCAGTGCTAGCGGGGGGCCCCCGGATACGCAGTATTTT
- TRBJ2-5 - TRBV10-2 CASSEVESGTQYF TGCGCCAGCAGTGAGGTGGAGTCAGGGACCCAGTACTTC
- TRBJ1-2 TRBD1 TRBV4-1 CASSQGQGYYGYTF TGCGCCAGCAGCCAAGGACAGGGGTATTATGGCTACACCTTC
- TRBJ1-1 - TRBV12-3/TRBV12-4 CASSLAVNTEAFF TGTGCCAGCAGTTTGGCGGTGAACACTGAAGCTTTCTTT
- TRBJ2-7 - TRBV30 CACFTYEQYF TGTGCCTGCTTCACCTACGAGCAGTACTTC
- TRBJ2-1 TRBD2 TRBV3-1 CASSQQGLVGHEQFF TGTGCCAGCAGCCAACAGGGACTAGTCGGTCATGAGCAGTTCTTC
- TRBJ1-1 - TRBV3-1 CASSQRGGRTEAFF TGTGCCAGCAGCCAAAGGGGGGGCCGAACTGAAGCTTTCTTT
- TRBJ1-6 - TRBV28 CASSLLGSSNSPLHF TGTGCCAGCAGCCTACTAGGGAGTAGTAATTCACCCCTCCACTTT
- TRBJ2-3 - TRBV18 CASSRQVDTQYF TGTGCCAGCTCACGACAGGTGGATACGCAGTATTTT
once TRBJ2-1 - TRBV7-3 CASSQGAAVYNEQFF TGTGCCAGCAGCCAAGGGGCGGCAGTTTACAATGAGCAGTTCTTC
- TRBJ2-3 TRBD2 TRBV4-3 CASSQDASGGATDTQYF TGCGCCAGCAGCCAAGACGCTAGCGGGGGGGCAACGGATACGCAGTATTTT
- TRBJ1-2 - TRBV7-9 CASSFSSGPYGYTF TGTGCCAGCAGCTTTAGTTCAGGTCCCTATGGCTACACCTTC
- TRBJ2-5 TRBD2 TRBV20-1 CSARDLVTSGETQYF TGCAGTGCTAGAGATTTAGTGACTAGCGGGGAGACCCAGTACTTC
- TRBJ1-4 - TRBV12-3/TRBV12-4 CASSSQKELFF TGTGCCAGCAGTTCTCAGAAGGAACTGTTTTTT
- TRBJ2-2 TRBD2 TRBV7-2 CASSVSGGKLFF TGTGCCAGCAGCGTTAGCGGGGGGAAGCTGTTTTTT
- TRBJ2-2 - TRBV30 CARGQGGTGELFF TGTGCCCGCGGCCAGGGGGGCACCGGGGAGCTGTTTTTT
- TRBJ2-7 - TRBV20-1 CSAESFSYEQYF TGCAGTGCGGAGTCGTTCTCCTACGAGCAGTACTTC
- TRBJ2-1 TRBD1 TRBV29-1 CSGAGTATSPRYNEQFF TGCAGCGGCGCCGGGACAGCGACTTCACCTCGCTACAATGAGCAGTTCTTC
- TRBJ1-6 TRBD1 TRBV12-3/TRBV12-4 CASRGGTARGSPLHF TGTGCCAGCAGGGGAGGGACAGCCCGGGGTTCACCCCTCCACTTT
- TRBJ1-5 - TRBV12-3/TRBV12-4 CASTTSQGSNQPQHF TGTGCCAGCACCACCTCCCAGGGAAGCAATCAGCCCCAGCATTTT
- TRBJ2-2 - TRBV7-9 CASSLEGTGELFF TGTGCCAGCAGCTTAGAGGGCACCGGGGAGCTGTTTTTT
- TRBJ2-3 TRBD2 TRBV4-1 CASSETSGGATDTQYF TGCGCCAGCAGCGAAACTAGCGGGGGGGCTACAGATACGCAGTATTTT
- TRBJ2-1 - TRBV7-9 CASSYDSHEQFF TGTGCCAGCAGCTACGACTCCCATGAGCAGTTCTTC
- TRBJ2-7 - TRBV30 CAWSVHGANEQYF TGTGCCTGGAGTGTACACGGAGCCAACGAGCAGTACTTC
- TRBJ2-5 TRBD2 TRBV20-1 CSAELAGWRVQETQYF TGCAGTGCTGAATTAGCGGGGTGGCGGGTCCAAGAGACCCAGTACTTC
- TRBJ2-3 - TRBV5-1 CASSHLGSTDTQYF TGCGCCAGCAGCCACCTCGGGAGCACAGATACGCAGTATTTT
once TRBJ2-5 TRBD1 TRBV24-1 CATSDRDRGFQETQYF TGTGCCACCAGTGACCGGGACAGGGGCTTTCAAGAGACCCAGTACTTC
- TRBJ2-3 - TRBV2 CASRLVYDTQYF TGTGCCAGCAGACTAGTCTACGATACGCAGTATTTT
- TRBJ1-5 - TRBV9 CASSPGLGNQPQHF TGTGCCAGCAGCCCGGGGTTGGGCAATCAGCCCCAGCATTTT
- TRBJ1-1 TRBD1 TRBV12-5 CASGRDRASEAFF TGTGCTAGTGGGAGGGACAGAGCGTCTGAAGCTTTCTTT
- TRBJ1-4 - TRBV5-1 CASSGAVGEKLFF TGCGCCAGCAGCGGAGCTGTAGGTGAAAAACTGTTTTTT
- TRBJ1-5 - TRBV18 CASSRDRNQPQHF TGTGCCAGCTCACGGGACCGCAATCAGCCCCAGCATTTT
- TRBJ2-1 - TRBV4-2 CASSHPGTPDEQFF TGTGCCAGCAGCCATCCCGGGACTCCGGATGAGCAGTTCTTC
- TRBJ1-1 - TRBV6-2/TRBV6-3 CASSYSINREAFF TGTGCCAGCAGTTACTCGATAAATCGGGAAGCTTTCTTT
- TRBJ2-3 - TRBV5-5 CASSLPSVQSRADTQYF TGTGCCAGCAGCCTTCCCTCCGTCCAATCTAGGGCAGATACGCAGTATTTT
- TRBJ2-7 - TRBV30 CAWISGGLSDEEQYF TGTGCCTGGATCTCCGGGGGACTTTCAGACGAGGAGCAGTACTTC
- TRBJ2-5 TRBD1 TRBV29-1 CSVEPRTGQETQYF TGCAGCGTTGAACCTCGGACAGGCCAAGAGACCCAGTACTTC